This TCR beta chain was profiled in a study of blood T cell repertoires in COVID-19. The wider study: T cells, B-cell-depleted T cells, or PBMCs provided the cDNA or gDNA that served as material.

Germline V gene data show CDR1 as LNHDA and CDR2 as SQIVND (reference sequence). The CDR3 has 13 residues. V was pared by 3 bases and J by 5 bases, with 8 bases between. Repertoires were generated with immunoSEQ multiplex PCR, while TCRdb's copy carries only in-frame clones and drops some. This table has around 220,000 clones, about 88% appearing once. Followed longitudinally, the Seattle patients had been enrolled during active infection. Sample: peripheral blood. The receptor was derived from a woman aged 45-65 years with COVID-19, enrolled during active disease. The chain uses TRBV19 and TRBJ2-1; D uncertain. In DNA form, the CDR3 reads TGTGCCAGTAGTATTTACAGAAACAATGAGCAGTTCTTC. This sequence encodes CASSIYRNNEQFF.